One and the same sample provided the 6 T cell receptor beta chains below, sequenced in a study of response to subunit inactivated influenza vaccine. TCRdb called the RT-PCR reads again in MiXCR, with one record for every CDR3 protein. The sample lists some 500,000 distinct CDR3 sequences; about 25% were seen once. The material sequenced was CD4+ T cells sorted from PBMCs, taken 5 days after vaccination. All receptors derive from a man aged 45-65 years who received an inactivated influenza vaccine.

The chain couples TRBV7-2 to TRBJ2-1; 9 nucleotides match TRBD2. Germline-derived CDR1 and CDR2 are SGHTA and FQGNSA. This CDR3 is 13 amino acids long. Trimming removed 5 bases from V and 11 bases from J; junction bases left unmatched: 7. The CDR3 sequence is CASSPRGGGKQFF. CDR3 sequence (DNA): TGTGCCAGCAGCCCCCGCGGGGGGGGGAAGCAGTTCTTC.

The V gene is TRBV7-2, the J gene TRBJ1-6; D gene unclear. The CDR3 has 14 residues. V gave up 6 bases and J gave up 5 bases, with 11 bases separating them. Germline loops: CDR1 SGHTA, CDR2 FQGNSA. The CDR3 sequence: CASRTGIHNSPLHF. The DNA for the CDR3 is TGTGCCAGCAGGACCGGGATCCATAATTCACCCCTCCACTTT.

The rearrangement joins TRBV24-1 to TRBJ2-3; 13 bases fit TRBD2. After removal of 1 base from V and 3 bases from J, the junction contained 3 bases not matched to a gene. Germline V gene data show CDR1 as KGHDR and CDR2 as SFDVKD. This CDR3 has 17 residues. The CDR3 sequence: CATSDFKTSGRTDTQYF. The CDR3 DNA sequence: TGTGCCACCAGTGATTTTAAGACTAGCGGGAGGACAGATACGCAGTATTTT.

The chain carries TRBV20-1 and TRBJ2-5; 7 positions match TRBD1. After removal of 3 bases from V and 2 bases from J, the junction contained 6 bases not matched to a gene. The germline V gene has CDR1 DFQATT and CDR2 SNEGSKA (reference sequence). This CDR3 has 14 amino acids. CDR3 sequence: CSARGRGNQETQYF. The CDR3 DNA reads as TGCAGTGCTAGGGGCAGGGGGAATCAAGAGACCCAGTACTTC.

This clonotype turned up a few times. This chain uses TRBV7-6 with TRBJ2-7, with TRBD2 matching 7 bases. Germline V CDR1 and CDR2: SGHVS, FNYEAQ. J was trimmed by 0 bases and V by 5 bases; bases with no gene match: 7. The CDR3 length is 15 residues. The CDR3 DNA follows: TGTGCCAGCAGCCCATGGGACTACAACTCCTACGAGCAGTACTTC. It encodes CASSPWDYNSYEQYF.

The sample holds a few counts of this clonotype. The rearrangement joins TRBV29-1 to TRBJ1-4; D unresolved. V was clipped by 4 bases and J by 8 bases, with 14 bases between them. The CDR3 covers 13 residues. Germline assignment: CDR1 SQVTM and CDR2 ANQGSEA. The CDR3 loop reads CSVGRGSGEKLFF. The CDR3 nucleotides read TGCAGCGTTGGACGGGGAAGTGGAGAAAAACTGTTTTTT.